This paragraph covers one T cell receptor (beta chain) sequence. This sample is drawn from a study of blood T cell repertoires in COVID-19. V trimming: 6 bases; J trimming: 5 bases; junction bases outside the gene matches: 11. CDR3 length: 15 residues. CDR1 and CDR2 from the germline V gene are MNHNY and SVGAGI (reference sequence). Clones were read by immunoSEQ multiplex PCR, and TCRdb kept only the in-frame ones, dropping some. Of over 200,000 clones in the sample, over 65% are singletons; the top ten hold over 3%. What was sequenced was peripheral blood. V gene TRBV6-6 combines with J gene TRBJ1-1; 8 bases agree with TRBD1. The TCR comes from a woman older than 75 with acute or convalescent COVID-19. CDR3 DNA: TGTGCCAGCAGGCCAGGGACAGGCCTACGAACTGAAGCTTTCTTT. Amino acids: CASRPGTGLRTEAFF.